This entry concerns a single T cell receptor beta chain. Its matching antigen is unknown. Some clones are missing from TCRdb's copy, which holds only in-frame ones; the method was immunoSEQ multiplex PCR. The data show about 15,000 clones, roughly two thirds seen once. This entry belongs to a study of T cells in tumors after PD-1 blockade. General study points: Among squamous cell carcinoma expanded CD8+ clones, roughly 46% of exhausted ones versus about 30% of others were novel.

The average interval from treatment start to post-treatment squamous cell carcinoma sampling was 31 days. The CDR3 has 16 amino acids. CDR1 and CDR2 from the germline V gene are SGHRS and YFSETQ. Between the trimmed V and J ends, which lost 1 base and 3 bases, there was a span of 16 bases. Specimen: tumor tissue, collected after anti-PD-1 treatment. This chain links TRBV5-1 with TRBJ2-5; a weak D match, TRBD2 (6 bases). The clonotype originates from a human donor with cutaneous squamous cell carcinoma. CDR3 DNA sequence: TGCGCCAGCAGCTTGCCCCAGGGAGGTTTAGAAGAGACCCAGTACTTC. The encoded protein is CASSLPQGGLEETQYF.